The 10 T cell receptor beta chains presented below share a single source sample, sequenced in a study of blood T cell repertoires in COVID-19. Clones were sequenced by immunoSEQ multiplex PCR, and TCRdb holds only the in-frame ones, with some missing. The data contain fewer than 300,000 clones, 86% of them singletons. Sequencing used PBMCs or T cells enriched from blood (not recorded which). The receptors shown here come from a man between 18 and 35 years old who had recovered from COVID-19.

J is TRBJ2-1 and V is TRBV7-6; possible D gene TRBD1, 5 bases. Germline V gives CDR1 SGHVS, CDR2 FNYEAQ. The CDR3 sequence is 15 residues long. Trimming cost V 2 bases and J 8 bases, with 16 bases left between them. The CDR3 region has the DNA TGTGCCAGCAGCTTATTACAAGGGGAATGGTATGAGCAGTTCTTC. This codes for CASSLLQGEWYEQFF.

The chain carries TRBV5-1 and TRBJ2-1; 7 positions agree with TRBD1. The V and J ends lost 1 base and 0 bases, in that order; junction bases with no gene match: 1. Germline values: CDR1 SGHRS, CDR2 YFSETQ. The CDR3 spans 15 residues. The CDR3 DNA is TGCGCCAGCAGCTTGAACAGGGGCTCCTACAATGAGCAGTTCTTC. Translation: CASSLNRGSYNEQFF.

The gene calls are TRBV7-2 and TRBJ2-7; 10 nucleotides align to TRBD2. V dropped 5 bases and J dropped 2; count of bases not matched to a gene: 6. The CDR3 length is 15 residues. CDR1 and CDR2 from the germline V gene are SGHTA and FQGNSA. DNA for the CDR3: TGTGCCAGCAGCCAAAGGCTAGCGGGGGCCTACGAGCAGTACTTC. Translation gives CASSQRLAGAYEQYF. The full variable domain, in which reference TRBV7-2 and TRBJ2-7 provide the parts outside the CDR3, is GAGVSQSPSNKVTEKGKDVELRCDPISGHTALYWYRQSLGQGLEFLIYFQGNSAPDKSGLPSDRFSAERTGGSVSTLTIQRTQQEDSAVYLCASSQRLAGAYEQYFGPGTRLTVT.

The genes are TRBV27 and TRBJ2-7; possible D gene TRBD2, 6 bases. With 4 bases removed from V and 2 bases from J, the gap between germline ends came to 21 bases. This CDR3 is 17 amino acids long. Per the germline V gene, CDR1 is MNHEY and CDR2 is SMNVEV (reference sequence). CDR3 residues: CASSSHGRRGYPYEQYF. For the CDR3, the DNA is TGTGCCAGCAGTTCCCACGGTAGGCGGGGATACCCCTACGAGCAGTACTTC.

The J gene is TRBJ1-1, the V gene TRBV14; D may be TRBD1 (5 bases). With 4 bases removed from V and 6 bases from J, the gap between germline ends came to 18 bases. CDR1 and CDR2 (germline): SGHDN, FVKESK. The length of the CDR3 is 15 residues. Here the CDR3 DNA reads TGTGCCAGCAGCCCCGTGGGACTCCGGGCTTCTGAAGCTTTCTTT. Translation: CASSPVGLRASEAFF.

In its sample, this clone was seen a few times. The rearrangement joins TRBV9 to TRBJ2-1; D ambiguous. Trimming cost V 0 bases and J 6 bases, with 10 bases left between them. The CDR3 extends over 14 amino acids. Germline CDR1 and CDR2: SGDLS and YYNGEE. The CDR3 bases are TGTGCCAGCAGCGTAGGTGTGGTGGCCAATGAGCAGTTCTTC. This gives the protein CASSVGVVANEQFF. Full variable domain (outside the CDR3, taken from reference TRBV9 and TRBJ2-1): DSGVTQTPKHLITATGQRVTLRCSPRSGDLSVYWYQQSLDQGLQFLIQYYNGEERAKGNILERFSAQQFPDLHSELNLSSLELGDSALYFCASSVGVVANEQFFGPGTRLTVL.

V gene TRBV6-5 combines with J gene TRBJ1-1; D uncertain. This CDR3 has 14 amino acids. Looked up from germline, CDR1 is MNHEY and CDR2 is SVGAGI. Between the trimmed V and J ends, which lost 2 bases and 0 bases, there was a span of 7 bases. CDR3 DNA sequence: TGTGCCAGCAGTTACGAGGGTATGAACACTGAAGCTTTCTTT. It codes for CASSYEGMNTEAFF.

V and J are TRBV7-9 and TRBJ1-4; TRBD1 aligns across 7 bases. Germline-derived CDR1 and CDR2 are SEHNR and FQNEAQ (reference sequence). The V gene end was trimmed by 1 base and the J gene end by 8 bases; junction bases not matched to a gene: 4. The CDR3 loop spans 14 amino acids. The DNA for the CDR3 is TGTGCCAGCAGCTTAGATTCCAGGGGGGAAAAACTGTTTTTT. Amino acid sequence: CASSLDSRGEKLFF.

DNA of the CDR3: TGCGCCAGCAGTCAAACCCCCCGTACCAGCTCCTATAATTCACCCCTCCACTTT. Translated: CASSQTPRTSSYNSPLHF. The V call is TRBV23-1, the J call TRBJ1-6; D call uncertain. TRBV23-1 is an open reading frame, and its role is uncertain. The CDR3 length is 18 residues. V was cut by 2 bases and J by 0 bases, with 14 bases left in between.

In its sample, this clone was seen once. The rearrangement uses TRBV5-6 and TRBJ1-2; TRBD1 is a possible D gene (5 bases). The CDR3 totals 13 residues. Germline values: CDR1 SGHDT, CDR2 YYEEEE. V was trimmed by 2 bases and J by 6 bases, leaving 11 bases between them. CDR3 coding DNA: TGTGCCAGCAGCTTAGGGAGGGGTGATGGCTACACCTTC. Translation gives CASSLGRGDGYTF.